This T cell receptor (beta chain) derives from a study of T cell repertoires in ileal Crohn's disease. Study-wide results and caveats: Mucosal expansions were suggested to be mainly CD8 T cells.

Time point given: neoterminal ileum biopsy at postoperative endoscopy, about 6 months after surgery. This clone was found a few times. The target antigen is unknown. Profiling relied on immunoSEQ multiplex PCR, and the TCRdb table lists in-frame clones only, not all of them. The top ten hold roughly 4% of the sample, which has about 15,000 clones, around 72% seen once. The V gene's germline CDR1 is SGHRS and CDR2 YFSETQ. The CDR3 is 15 residues long. The germline V and J ends were trimmed by 6 bases and 3 bases, with 18 bases remaining between them. What was sequenced was ileal tissue. The chain joins TRBV5-1 to TRBJ1-2; D is possibly TRBD1 (6 bases). The TCR originated in an adult with Crohn's disease. CDR3 sequence: CASKPDTQGYYGYTF. DNA for the CDR3: TGCGCCAGCAAGCCGGACACACAGGGATACTATGGCTACACCTTC.